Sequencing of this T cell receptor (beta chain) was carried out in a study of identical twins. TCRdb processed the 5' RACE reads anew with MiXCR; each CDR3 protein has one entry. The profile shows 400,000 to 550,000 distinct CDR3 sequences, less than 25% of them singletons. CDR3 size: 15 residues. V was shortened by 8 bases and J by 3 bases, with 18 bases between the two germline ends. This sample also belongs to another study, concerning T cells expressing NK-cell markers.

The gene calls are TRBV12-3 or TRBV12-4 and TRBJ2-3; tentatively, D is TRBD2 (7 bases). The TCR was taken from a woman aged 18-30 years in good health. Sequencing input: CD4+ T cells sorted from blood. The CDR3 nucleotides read TGTGCCAGCGGCCGGCGCGGGGGACAAACAGATACGCAGTATTTT. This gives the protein CASGRRGGQTDTQYF.